One T cell receptor (beta chain) is described in this entry. Antigen: not known. At one boundary the junction diverges from the germline segment, which might be a read error. This sample is drawn from a study of T cell repertoires in cytomegalovirus infection. For the study at large: Recently identified HLA-C-restricted CMV epitopes were among the peptides used.

TCRdb used MiXCR to reprocess the reads, holding one entry per CDR3 protein. The sample lists some 500,000 distinct CDR3 sequences, approximately 40% occurring once. The source material was cultured PBMCs, sampled from culture after CMV antigen stimulation. This sequence originates from a human donor in good health (CMV status not recorded). Some clones in this sample may be carry-over from other donors' samples.

CDR3 protein: CASSLVFGIRFSGGAHNGQFF. Here the CDR3 DNA reads TGTGCCAGCAGCTTAGTTTTCGGTATTCGTTTTAGCGGGGGGGCGCACAATGGGCAGTTCTTC. J is TRBJ2-1 and V is TRBV7-2, with 11 bases fitting TRBD2. The CDR3 has 21 residues. The germline V gene has CDR1 SGHTA and CDR2 FQGNSA.